This TCR beta chain is drawn from a study of shared clonotypes between healthy human individuals. Study-level results: Non-shared clonotypes displayed generation probabilities falling below those of clonotypes present in all four donors. Clonotype sharing across several donors was observed for roughly 5% of naive CD4 clonotypes.

Profiled with immunoSEQ multiplex PCR; TCRdb holds only in-frame clones, not every one. The sample holds about 2.4 million clones, 80% to 95% seen once. This CDR3 region has 13 residues. Germline V gene lookup returns CDR1 KGHSH and CDR2 LQKENI. V was cut by 3 bases and J by 8 bases, with 10 bases left in between. Of note for this clone: Its cognate antigen is unknown.

The TCR comes from a man aged 18 to 29 in good health. Some clones in this sample may be carry-over from other donors' samples. The rearrangement uses TRBV18 and TRBJ1-4; tentatively, D is TRBD1 (5 bases). The sample consisted of naive CD4+ T cells from PBMCs. Regarding subset: CD45RA+ positively selected. CDR3 DNA sequence: TGTGCCAGCTCACCGGGGGGTGCGGAAAAACTGTTTTTT. It translates to CASSPGGAEKLFF.